This entry lists 9 T cell receptor beta chains sequenced from one sample in a study of shared clonotypes between healthy human individuals. Clones were sequenced by immunoSEQ multiplex PCR, and TCRdb holds only the in-frame ones, with some missing. The sample lists more than 400,000 clones, around four fifths seen once, with about 12% in the top ten. Source material: PBMCs. The origin of the receptors is a woman between 40 and 55 years old in good health. Some clones in this sample may be carry-over from other donors' samples.

On this clone itself: An end of the junction differs from the germline gene, which may be a read error. The genes are TRBV18 and TRBJ2-5; D call uncertain. Germline-derived CDR1 and CDR2 are KGHSH and LQKENI. The CDR3 length is 14 residues. CDR3 sequence: CASSPPTSVGDQYF. The CDR3 nucleotides read TGTGCCAGCTCCCCACCCACCTCTGTTGGGGACCAGTACTTC.

This clone was detected only once. The chain carries TRBV9 and TRBJ2-5; 9 bases align to TRBD1. Germline V gene sequence: CDR1 SGDLS, CDR2 YYNGEE. The ends lost 4 bases at V and 5 bases at J; junction bases unmatched: 12. The CDR3 runs to 16 residues. The CDR3 nucleotides are TGTGCCAGCAGCCTCATGGGACAGGGCTTTGCGGAGACCCAGTACTTC. Its protein product is CASSLMGQGFAETQYF.

Concerning this clone: This is likely a read error, given that the CDR3 carries no conserved phenylalanine or tryptophan at its end. V gene TRBV30 combines with J gene TRBJ1-4; D not certain. The V end was cut by 0 bases, the J end by 7 bases, with 9 bases between. Germline CDR1 GTSNPN, CDR2 SVGIG (reference sequence). CDR3 length: 13 residues. The CDR3 coding sequence is TGTGCCTGGAGTGTATCGCGGGGTGAAAAACTGTTTCTT. Its protein is CAWSVSRGEKLFL.

This clone was found a few times. This chain uses TRBV29-1 with TRBJ1-1; no firm D call. The ends were cut back, 6 bases at V and 0 bases at J, with 8 bases in the middle. This CDR3 has 12 residues. Germline assignment: CDR1 SQVTM and CDR2 ANQGSEA. CDR3 nucleotide sequence: TGCAGCGTATCCCAGGTGAACACTGAAGCTTTCTTT. This codes for CSVSQVNTEAFF.

The genes are TRBV5-1 and TRBJ2-2; no reliable D call. V was clipped by 0 bases and J by 1 base, with 4 bases between them. The CDR3 covers 14 residues. Germline V lookup: CDR1 SGHRS, CDR2 YFSETQ. CDR3 sequence: CASSLGRNTGELFF. CDR3 DNA sequence: TGCGCCAGCAGCTTGGGCAGGAACACCGGGGAGCTGTTTTTT.

The chain carries TRBV7-2 and TRBJ2-7; tentatively, D is TRBD2 (5 bases). The CDR3 loop spans 14 amino acids. With 1 base removed from V and 6 bases from J, the gap between germline ends came to 13 bases. The germline V gene encodes CDR1 SGHTA and CDR2 FQGNSA. The CDR3 loop is CASSLVGSSAEQYF. The CDR3 region has the DNA TGTGCCAGCAGCTTAGTGGGGAGTTCGGCCGAGCAGTACTTC. The whole variable domain, filled in from reference TRBV7-2 and TRBJ2-7, reads GAGVSQSPSNKVTEKGKDVELRCDPISGHTALYWYRQSLGQGLEFLIYFQGNSAPDKSGLPSDRFSAERTGGSVSTLTIQRTQQEDSAVYLCASSLVGSSAEQYFGPGTRLTVT.

The V gene is TRBV7-8, the J gene TRBJ2-5, with D tentatively TRBD1 or TRBD2 (6 bases each). Germline values: CDR1 SGHVS, CDR2 FQNEAQ. The CDR3 is 15 residues long. With 1 base removed from V and 4 bases from J, the gap between germline ends came to 13 bases. The CDR3 DNA reads TGTGCCAGCAGCTTAGGGACAGCCGGGGGAGAGACCCAGTACTTC. Protein: CASSLGTAGGETQYF. Using reference TRBV7-8 and TRBJ2-5 for the parts outside the CDR3, the full variable domain is GAGVSQSPRYKVAKRGQDVALRCDPISGHVSLFWYQQALGQGPEFLTYFQNEAQLDKSGLPSDRFFAERPEGSVSTLKIQRTQQEDSAVYLCASSLGTAGGETQYFGPGTRLLVL.

The V gene is TRBV7-9, the J gene TRBJ2-1; D is unclear. The CDR3 is 14 amino acids. The V end lost 6 bases, the J end lost 5 bases, and 14 bases lay between the germline ends. Germline CDR1 and CDR2: SEHNR and FQNEAQ (reference sequence). The CDR3 is CASSFSERDNEQFF. The CDR3 region has the DNA TGTGCCAGCAGTTTCTCCGAAAGGGACAATGAGCAGTTCTTC.

The chain employs TRBV27 and TRBJ1-2; 11 nucleotides align to TRBD1. Germline CDR1 MNHEY, CDR2 SMNVEV (reference sequence). CDR3 length: 17 amino acids. V trimming: 2 bases; J trimming: 4 bases; junction bases outside the gene matches: 9. The CDR3 reads CASSLIGQGAPRYGYTF. In DNA form, the CDR3 reads TGTGCCAGCAGTTTAATCGGACAGGGGGCGCCCCGCTATGGCTACACCTTC.